This passage covers 10 T cell receptor beta chains from one sample sequenced in a study of T-cell reconstitution after alpha-beta-depleted transplantation in children. Unique molecular identifiers were incorporated when the TCRbeta library was constructed. MiXCR, run by TCRdb on the PCR reads, gives a single entry per CDR3 protein. This sample has around 410,000 distinct CDR3 sequences, with approximately 10% found just once. The input for sequencing was PBMCs from the stem cell graft donor, taken from the stem cell graft. These receptors came from a human donor who donated a stem cell graft to a child with acute myeloid leukemia.

The CDR3 DNA reads as TGTGCCAGCAGTTTCTACAGGCAAAACTACAATGAGCAGTTCTTC. Translating gives CASSFYRQNYNEQFF. The chain recombines TRBV12-3 or TRBV12-4 with TRBJ2-1, with TRBD1 as a possible D gene (5 bases). CDR3 size: 15 residues. V lost 3 bases to trimming and J lost 3 bases, with 12 bases between them.

This clonotype occurred a few times. The J gene is TRBJ1-2, the V gene TRBV15, with D possibly being TRBD1 (6 bases). The CDR3 extends over 14 amino acids. Trimming took 3 bases from V and 2 from J, leaving 10 bases between them. Germline V CDR1 and CDR2: LNHNV, YYDKDF (reference sequence). DNA for the CDR3: TGTGCCACCAGCAGGGTGGACAGAAACTATGGCTACACCTTC. Translating it yields CATSRVDRNYGYTF. Variable domain in full (rest from reference TRBV15 and TRBJ1-2): DAMVIQNPRYQVTQFGKPVTLSCSQTLNHNVMYWYQQKSSQAPKLLFHYYDKDFNNEADTPDNFQSRRPNTSFCFLDIRSPGLGDTAMYLCATSRVDRNYGYTFGSGTRLTVV.

The chain carries TRBV5-6 and TRBJ1-1; D not resolved. V dropped 4 bases and J dropped 5 bases, with 15 bases sitting between them. This CDR3 is 14 amino acids long. Germline V gives CDR1 SGHDT, CDR2 YYEEEE. CDR3 residues: CASSRDRAGTEAFF. CDR3 nucleotide sequence: TGTGCCAGCAGCCGCGACCGAGCCGGGACTGAAGCTTTCTTT.

This clonotype was seen a handful of times. J is TRBJ2-2 and V is TRBV10-3, with D perhaps TRBD2 (6 bases). Germline loops: CDR1 ENHRY, CDR2 SYGVKD. The CDR3 loop spans 14 amino acids. The germline V and J ends were trimmed by 2 bases and 6 bases, with 10 bases remaining between them. This CDR3 is CAISEARDSGELFF. The CDR3 DNA sequence: TGTGCCATCAGTGAGGCCAGGGACTCCGGGGAGCTGTTTTTT.

This clonotype was seen repeatedly, ten times or more. V gene TRBV9 combines with J gene TRBJ2-5; D is unclear. CDR3 length equals 12 residues. V was shortened by 3 bases and J by 2 bases, with 5 bases between the two germline ends. Germline V gives CDR1 SGDLS, CDR2 YYNGEE. Written as DNA, the CDR3 is TGTGCCAGCAGCGCTCAGCAAGAGACCCAGTACTTC. It translates to CASSAQQETQYF.

CDR3 coding DNA: TGCAGCGTTGATGGGGGGTCTGGGGCCAACGTCCTGACTTTC. Translating it yields CSVDGGSGANVLTF. The J gene is TRBJ2-6, the V gene TRBV29-1; D is possibly TRBD2 (6 bases). Trimming left V 3 bases short and J 1 base short, with 7 bases between. Germline V lookup: CDR1 SQVTM, CDR2 ANQGSEA. This CDR3 is built from 14 residues.

J is TRBJ2-4 and V is TRBV20-1; 9 bases are a match to TRBD2. The CDR3 loop spans 15 amino acids. After removal of 0 bases from V and 7 bases from J, the junction contained 7 bases not matched to a gene. Germline loops: CDR1 DFQATT, CDR2 SNEGSKA (reference sequence). CDR3 sequence (DNA): TGCAGTGCTAGAGATTTCGGGACTAGCATGAACATTCAGTACTTC. Translated: CSARDFGTSMNIQYF.

The V call is TRBV27, the J call TRBJ2-1; D gene uncertain. Germline assignment: CDR1 MNHEY and CDR2 SMNVEV (reference sequence). V was clipped by 4 bases and J by 8 bases, with 18 bases between them. The CDR3 loop spans 15 amino acids. Here the CDR3 DNA reads TGTGCCAGCAGTTGGGTGCCGCCGGATCAGGATGAGCAGTTCTTC. Translation gives CASSWVPPDQDEQFF.

This clonotype was counted between two and nine times. The chain couples TRBV15 to TRBJ2-7; D is undetermined. In germline, CDR1 is LNHNV, CDR2 YYDKDF (reference sequence). Trimming stripped 5 bases from V and 5 bases from J, with 16 bases between. The CDR3 extends over 14 amino acids. CDR3 DNA: TGTGCCACCAGCGGAAGACTGTCAGCCAACGAGCAGTACTTC. Its translation: CATSGRLSANEQYF. Complete variable domain (other parts from reference TRBV15 and TRBJ2-7): DAMVIQNPRYQVTQFGKPVTLSCSQTLNHNVMYWYQQKSSQAPKLLFHYYDKDFNNEADTPDNFQSRRPNTSFCFLDIRSPGLGDTAMYLCATSGRLSANEQYFGPGTRLTVT.

The V and J genes are TRBV6-1 and TRBJ2-2; TRBD2 aligns across 8 bases. The ends lost 5 bases at V and 4 bases at J; junction bases unmatched: 9. The CDR3 runs 16 residues. Germline values: CDR1 MNHNS, CDR2 SASEGT. CDR3 sequence: CASSITTGRATGELFF. The CDR3 coding sequence is TGTGCCAGCAGTATTACGACCGGGAGGGCCACCGGGGAGCTGTTTTTT.